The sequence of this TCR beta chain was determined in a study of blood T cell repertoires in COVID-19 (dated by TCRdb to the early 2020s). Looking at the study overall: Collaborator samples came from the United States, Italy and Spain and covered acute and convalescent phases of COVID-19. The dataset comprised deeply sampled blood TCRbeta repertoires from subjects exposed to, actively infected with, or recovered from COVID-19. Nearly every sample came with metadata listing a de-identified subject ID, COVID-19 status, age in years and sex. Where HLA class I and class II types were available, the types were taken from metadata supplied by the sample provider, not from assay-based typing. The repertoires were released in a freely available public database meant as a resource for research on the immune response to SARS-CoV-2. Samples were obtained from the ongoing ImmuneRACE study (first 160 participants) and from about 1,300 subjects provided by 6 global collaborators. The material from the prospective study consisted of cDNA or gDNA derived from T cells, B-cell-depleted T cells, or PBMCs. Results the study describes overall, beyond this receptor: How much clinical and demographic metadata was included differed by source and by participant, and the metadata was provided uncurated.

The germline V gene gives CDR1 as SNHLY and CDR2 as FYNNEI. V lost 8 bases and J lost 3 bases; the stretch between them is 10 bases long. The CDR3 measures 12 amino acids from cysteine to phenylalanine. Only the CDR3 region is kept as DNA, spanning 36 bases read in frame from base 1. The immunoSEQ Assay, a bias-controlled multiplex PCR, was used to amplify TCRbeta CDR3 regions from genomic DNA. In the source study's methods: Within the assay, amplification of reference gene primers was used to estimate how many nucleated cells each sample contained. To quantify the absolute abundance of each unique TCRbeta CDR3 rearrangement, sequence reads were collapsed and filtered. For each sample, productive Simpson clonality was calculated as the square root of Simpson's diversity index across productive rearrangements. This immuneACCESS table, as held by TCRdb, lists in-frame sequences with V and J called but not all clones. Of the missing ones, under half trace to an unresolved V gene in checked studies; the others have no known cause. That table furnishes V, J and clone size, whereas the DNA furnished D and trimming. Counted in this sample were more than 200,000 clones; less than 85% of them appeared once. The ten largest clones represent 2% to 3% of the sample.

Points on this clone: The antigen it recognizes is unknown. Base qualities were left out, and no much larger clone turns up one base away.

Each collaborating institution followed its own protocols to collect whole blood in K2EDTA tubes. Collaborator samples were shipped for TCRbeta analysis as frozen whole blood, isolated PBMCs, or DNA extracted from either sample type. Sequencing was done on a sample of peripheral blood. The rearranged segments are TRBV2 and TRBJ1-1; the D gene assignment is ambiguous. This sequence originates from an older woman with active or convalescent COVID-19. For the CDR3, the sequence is CASGRRDTEAFF. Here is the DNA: TGTGCCAGCGGTCGGAGGGACACTGAAGCTTTCTTT. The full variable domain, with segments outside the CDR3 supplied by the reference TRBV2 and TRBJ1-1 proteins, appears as EPEVTQTPSHQVTQMGQEVILRCVPISNHLYFYWYRQILGQKVEFLVSFYNNEISEKSEIFDDQFSVERPDGSNFTLKIRSTKLEDSAMYFCASGRRDTEAFFGQGTRLTVV.